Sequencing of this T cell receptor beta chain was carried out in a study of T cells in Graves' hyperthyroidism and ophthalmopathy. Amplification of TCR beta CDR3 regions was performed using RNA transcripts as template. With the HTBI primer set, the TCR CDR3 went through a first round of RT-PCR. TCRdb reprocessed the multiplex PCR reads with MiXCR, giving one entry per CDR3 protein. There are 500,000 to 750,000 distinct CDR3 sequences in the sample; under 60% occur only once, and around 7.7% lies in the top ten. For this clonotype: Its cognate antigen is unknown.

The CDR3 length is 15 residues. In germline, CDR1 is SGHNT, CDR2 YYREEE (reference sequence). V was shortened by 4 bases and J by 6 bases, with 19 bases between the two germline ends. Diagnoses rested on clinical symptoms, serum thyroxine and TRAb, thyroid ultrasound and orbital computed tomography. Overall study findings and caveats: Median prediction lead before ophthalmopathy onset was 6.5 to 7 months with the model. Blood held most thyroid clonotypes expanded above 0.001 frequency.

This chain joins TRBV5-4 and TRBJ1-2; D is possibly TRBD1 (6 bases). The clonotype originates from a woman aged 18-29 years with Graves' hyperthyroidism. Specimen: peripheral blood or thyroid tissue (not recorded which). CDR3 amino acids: CASSLQQGYSHGYTF. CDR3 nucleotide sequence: TGTGCCAGCAGCCTCCAACAGGGTTATTCGCATGGCTACACCTTC.